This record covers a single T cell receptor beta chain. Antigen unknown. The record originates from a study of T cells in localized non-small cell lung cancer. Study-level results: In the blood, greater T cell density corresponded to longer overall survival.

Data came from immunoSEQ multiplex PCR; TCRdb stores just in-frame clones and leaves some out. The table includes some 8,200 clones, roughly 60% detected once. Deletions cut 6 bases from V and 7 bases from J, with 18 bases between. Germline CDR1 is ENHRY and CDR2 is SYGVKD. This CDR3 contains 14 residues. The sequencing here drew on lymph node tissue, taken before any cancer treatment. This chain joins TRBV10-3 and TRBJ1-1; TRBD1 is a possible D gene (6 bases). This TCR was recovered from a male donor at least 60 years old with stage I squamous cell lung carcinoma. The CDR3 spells CAIRRGAETNEAFF. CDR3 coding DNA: TGTGCCATCAGGAGGGGGGCAGAGACAAATGAAGCTTTCTTT.